This TCR beta chain was captured in a study of blood T cells in healthy people across ages. Through a sample-barcoded 5' primer and a J-beta primer mix, a second PCR was run for roughly 7 to 11 cycles. TCRdb ran MiXCR on the 5' RACE reads and lists one entry per CDR3 protein. The sample lists about 720,000 distinct CDR3 sequences, roughly 20% occurring once. The CDR3 has 16 amino acids. Losses at the gene ends were 0 bases for V and 4 bases for J; bases not matched to a gene: 7. CDR1 is SGDLS and CDR2 is YYNGEE in the germline V gene. In this sample, this clonotype turned up a few times. No antigen is known for it. Study-level results: In these data, TCR beta diversity tracked strongly with naive T cell percentage.

This chain joins TRBV9 and TRBJ1-1; 9 bases fit TRBD1. The specimen was blood. The TCR sequence derives from a man between 65 and 80 years old in good health. CDR3 residues: CASSVGTGAYFTEAFF. The CDR3 DNA sequence: TGTGCCAGCAGCGTAGGGACAGGGGCCTATTTCACTGAAGCTTTCTTT. The full variable domain, with the rest looked up from reference TRBV9 and TRBJ1-1, is DSGVTQTPKHLITATGQRVTLRCSPRSGDLSVYWYQQSLDQGLQFLIQYYNGEERAKGNILERFSAQQFPDLHSELNLSSLELGDSALYFCASSVGTGAYFTEAFFGQGTRLTVV.